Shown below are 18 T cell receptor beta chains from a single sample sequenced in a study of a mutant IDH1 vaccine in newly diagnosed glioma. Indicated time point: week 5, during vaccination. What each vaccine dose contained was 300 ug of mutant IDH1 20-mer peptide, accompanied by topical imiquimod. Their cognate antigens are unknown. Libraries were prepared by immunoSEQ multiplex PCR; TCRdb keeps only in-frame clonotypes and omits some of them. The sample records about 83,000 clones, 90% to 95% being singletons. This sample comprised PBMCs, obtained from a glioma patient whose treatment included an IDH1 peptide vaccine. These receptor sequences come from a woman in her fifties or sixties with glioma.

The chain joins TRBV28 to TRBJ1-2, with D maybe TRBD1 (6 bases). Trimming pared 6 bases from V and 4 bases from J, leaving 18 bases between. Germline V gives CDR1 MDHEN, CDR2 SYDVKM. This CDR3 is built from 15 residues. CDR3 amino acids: CASRNPDGQSYGYTF. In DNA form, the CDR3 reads TGTGCCAGCAGGAATCCTGACGGACAGAGCTATGGCTACACCTTC.

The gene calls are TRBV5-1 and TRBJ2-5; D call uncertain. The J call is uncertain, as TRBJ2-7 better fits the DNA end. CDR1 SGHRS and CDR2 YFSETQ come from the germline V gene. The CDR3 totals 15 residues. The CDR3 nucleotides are TGCGCCAGCAGCTTGATCCCTCAACAGACCTACGAGCAGTACTTC. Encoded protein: CASSLIPQQTYEQYF.

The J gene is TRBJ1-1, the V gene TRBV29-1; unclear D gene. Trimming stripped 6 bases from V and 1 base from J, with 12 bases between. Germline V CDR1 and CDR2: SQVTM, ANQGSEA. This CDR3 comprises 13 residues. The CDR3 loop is CSVTGPQNTEAFF. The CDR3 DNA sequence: TGCAGCGTGACCGGACCCCAGAACACTGAAGCTTTCTTT.

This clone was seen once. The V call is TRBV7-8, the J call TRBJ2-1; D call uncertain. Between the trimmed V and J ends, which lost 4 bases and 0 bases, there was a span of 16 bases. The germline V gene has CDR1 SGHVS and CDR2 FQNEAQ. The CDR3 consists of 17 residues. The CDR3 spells CASSSTSRVNSYNEQFF. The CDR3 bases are TGTGCCAGCAGCTCCACGTCAAGGGTGAACTCCTACAATGAGCAGTTCTTC. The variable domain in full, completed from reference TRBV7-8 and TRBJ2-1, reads GAGVSQSPRYKVAKRGQDVALRCDPISGHVSLFWYQQALGQGPEFLTYFQNEAQLDKSGLPSDRFFAERPEGSVSTLKIQRTQQEDSAVYLCASSSTSRVNSYNEQFFGPGTRLTVL.

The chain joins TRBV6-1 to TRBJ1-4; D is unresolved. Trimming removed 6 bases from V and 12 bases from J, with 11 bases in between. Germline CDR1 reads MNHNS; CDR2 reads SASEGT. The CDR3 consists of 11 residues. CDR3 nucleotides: TGTGCCAGCAGCCGGAATTTAGAACTGTTTTTT. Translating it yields CASSRNLELFF.

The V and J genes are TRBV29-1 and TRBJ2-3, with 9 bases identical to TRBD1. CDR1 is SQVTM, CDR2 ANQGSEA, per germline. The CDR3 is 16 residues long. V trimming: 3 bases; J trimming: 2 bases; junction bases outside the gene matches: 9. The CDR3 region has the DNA TGCAGCGTTGACCTAACCGGGACAGGGTTCACAGATACGCAGTATTTT. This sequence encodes CSVDLTGTGFTDTQYF.

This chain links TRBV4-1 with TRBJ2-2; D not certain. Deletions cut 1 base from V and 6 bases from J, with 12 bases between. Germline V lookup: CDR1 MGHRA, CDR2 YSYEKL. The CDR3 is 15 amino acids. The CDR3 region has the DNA TGCGCCAGCAGCCAAGGGACGGCTAACGCCGGGGAGCTGTTTTTT. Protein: CASSQGTANAGELFF.

The DNA of the CDR3 is TGTGCCAGTAGTCTCCACGGACAGGGGGTCACAGATACGCAGTATTTT. Residues: CASSLHGQGVTDTQYF. The V call is TRBV19, the J call TRBJ2-3; 10 positions agree with TRBD1. V lost 5 bases to trimming and J lost 2 bases; unmatched junction nucleotides: 7. Germline lookup yields CDR1 LNHDA and CDR2 SQIVND (reference sequence). The CDR3 runs to 16 residues.

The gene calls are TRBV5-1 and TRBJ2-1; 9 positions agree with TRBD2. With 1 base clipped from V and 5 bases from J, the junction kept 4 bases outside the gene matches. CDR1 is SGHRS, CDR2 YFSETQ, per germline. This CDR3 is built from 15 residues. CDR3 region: CASSLRAGGNNEQFF. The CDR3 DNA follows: TGCGCCAGCAGCTTGAGGGCGGGAGGGAACAATGAGCAGTTCTTC.

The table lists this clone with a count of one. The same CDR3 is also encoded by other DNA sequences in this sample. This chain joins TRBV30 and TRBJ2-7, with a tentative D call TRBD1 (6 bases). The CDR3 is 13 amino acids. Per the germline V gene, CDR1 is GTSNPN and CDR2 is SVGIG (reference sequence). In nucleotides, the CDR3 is TGTGTGCTTACCCGGGACAATTCTTACGAGCAGTACTTC. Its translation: CVLTRDNSYEQYF.

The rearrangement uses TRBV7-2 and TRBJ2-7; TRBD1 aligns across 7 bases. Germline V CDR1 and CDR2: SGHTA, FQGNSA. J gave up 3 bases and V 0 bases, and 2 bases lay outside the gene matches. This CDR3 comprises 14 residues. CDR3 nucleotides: TGTGCCAGCAGCTTAGCAGGGGGCGGCTACGAGCAGTACTTC. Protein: CASSLAGGGYEQYF.

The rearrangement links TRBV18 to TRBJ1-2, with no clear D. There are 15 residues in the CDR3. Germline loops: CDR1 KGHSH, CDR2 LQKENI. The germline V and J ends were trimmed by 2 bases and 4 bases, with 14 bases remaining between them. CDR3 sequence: CASSPYPEGAYGYTF. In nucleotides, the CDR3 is TGTGCCAGCTCACCATATCCGGAGGGAGCCTATGGCTACACCTTC. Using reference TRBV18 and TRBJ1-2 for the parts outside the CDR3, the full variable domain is NAGVMQNPRHLVRRRGQEARLRCSPMKGHSHVYWYRQLPEEGLKFMVYLQKENIIDESGMPKERFSAEFPKEGPSILRIQQVVRGDSAAYFCASSPYPEGAYGYTFGSGTRLTVV.

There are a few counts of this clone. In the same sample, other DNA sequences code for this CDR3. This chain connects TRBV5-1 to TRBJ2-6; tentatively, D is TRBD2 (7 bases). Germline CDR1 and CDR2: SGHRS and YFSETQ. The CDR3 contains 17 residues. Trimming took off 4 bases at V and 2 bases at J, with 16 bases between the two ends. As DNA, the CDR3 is TGCGCCAGCAGCGTGGGGGGGCCGGATACTGGGGCCAACGTCCTGACTTTC. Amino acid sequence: CASSVGGPDTGANVLTF.

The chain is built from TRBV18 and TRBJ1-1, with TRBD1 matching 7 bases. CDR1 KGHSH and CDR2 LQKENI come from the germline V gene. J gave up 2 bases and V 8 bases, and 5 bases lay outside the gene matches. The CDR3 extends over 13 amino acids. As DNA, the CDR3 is TGTGCCAGCCGGGGACAGCCAAACACTGAAGCTTTCTTT. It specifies CASRGQPNTEAFF.

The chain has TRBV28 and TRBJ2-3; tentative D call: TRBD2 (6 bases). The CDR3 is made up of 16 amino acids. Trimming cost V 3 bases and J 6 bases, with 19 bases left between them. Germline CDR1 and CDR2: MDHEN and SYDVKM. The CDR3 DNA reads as TGTGCCAGCAGTTTCCCGACTAGGAGGGGTGGGGATACGCAGTATTTT. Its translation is CASSFPTRRGGDTQYF.

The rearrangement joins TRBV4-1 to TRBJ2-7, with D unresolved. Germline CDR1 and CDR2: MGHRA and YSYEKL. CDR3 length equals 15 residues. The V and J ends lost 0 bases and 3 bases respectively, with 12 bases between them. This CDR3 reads CASSQDQVTSYEQYF. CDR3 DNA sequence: TGCGCCAGCAGCCAAGACCAAGTCACAAGCTACGAGCAGTACTTC.

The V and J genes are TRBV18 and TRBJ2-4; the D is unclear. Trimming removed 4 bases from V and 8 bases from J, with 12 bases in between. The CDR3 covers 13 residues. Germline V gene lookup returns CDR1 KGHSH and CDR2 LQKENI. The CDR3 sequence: CASSLGTMDIQYF. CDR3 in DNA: TGTGCCAGCTCACTTGGCACCATGGACATTCAGTACTTC. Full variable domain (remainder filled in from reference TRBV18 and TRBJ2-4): NAGVMQNPRHLVRRRGQEARLRCSPMKGHSHVYWYRQLPEEGLKFMVYLQKENIIDESGMPKERFSAEFPKEGPSILRIQQVVRGDSAAYFCASSLGTMDIQYFGAGTRLSVL.

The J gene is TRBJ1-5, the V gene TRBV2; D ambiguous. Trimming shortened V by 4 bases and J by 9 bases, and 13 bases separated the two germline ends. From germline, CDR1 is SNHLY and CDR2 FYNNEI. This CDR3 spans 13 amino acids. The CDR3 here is CASSGQQGGPQHF. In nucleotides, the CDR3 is TGTGCCAGCAGTGGTCAGCAAGGAGGGCCCCAGCATTTT.